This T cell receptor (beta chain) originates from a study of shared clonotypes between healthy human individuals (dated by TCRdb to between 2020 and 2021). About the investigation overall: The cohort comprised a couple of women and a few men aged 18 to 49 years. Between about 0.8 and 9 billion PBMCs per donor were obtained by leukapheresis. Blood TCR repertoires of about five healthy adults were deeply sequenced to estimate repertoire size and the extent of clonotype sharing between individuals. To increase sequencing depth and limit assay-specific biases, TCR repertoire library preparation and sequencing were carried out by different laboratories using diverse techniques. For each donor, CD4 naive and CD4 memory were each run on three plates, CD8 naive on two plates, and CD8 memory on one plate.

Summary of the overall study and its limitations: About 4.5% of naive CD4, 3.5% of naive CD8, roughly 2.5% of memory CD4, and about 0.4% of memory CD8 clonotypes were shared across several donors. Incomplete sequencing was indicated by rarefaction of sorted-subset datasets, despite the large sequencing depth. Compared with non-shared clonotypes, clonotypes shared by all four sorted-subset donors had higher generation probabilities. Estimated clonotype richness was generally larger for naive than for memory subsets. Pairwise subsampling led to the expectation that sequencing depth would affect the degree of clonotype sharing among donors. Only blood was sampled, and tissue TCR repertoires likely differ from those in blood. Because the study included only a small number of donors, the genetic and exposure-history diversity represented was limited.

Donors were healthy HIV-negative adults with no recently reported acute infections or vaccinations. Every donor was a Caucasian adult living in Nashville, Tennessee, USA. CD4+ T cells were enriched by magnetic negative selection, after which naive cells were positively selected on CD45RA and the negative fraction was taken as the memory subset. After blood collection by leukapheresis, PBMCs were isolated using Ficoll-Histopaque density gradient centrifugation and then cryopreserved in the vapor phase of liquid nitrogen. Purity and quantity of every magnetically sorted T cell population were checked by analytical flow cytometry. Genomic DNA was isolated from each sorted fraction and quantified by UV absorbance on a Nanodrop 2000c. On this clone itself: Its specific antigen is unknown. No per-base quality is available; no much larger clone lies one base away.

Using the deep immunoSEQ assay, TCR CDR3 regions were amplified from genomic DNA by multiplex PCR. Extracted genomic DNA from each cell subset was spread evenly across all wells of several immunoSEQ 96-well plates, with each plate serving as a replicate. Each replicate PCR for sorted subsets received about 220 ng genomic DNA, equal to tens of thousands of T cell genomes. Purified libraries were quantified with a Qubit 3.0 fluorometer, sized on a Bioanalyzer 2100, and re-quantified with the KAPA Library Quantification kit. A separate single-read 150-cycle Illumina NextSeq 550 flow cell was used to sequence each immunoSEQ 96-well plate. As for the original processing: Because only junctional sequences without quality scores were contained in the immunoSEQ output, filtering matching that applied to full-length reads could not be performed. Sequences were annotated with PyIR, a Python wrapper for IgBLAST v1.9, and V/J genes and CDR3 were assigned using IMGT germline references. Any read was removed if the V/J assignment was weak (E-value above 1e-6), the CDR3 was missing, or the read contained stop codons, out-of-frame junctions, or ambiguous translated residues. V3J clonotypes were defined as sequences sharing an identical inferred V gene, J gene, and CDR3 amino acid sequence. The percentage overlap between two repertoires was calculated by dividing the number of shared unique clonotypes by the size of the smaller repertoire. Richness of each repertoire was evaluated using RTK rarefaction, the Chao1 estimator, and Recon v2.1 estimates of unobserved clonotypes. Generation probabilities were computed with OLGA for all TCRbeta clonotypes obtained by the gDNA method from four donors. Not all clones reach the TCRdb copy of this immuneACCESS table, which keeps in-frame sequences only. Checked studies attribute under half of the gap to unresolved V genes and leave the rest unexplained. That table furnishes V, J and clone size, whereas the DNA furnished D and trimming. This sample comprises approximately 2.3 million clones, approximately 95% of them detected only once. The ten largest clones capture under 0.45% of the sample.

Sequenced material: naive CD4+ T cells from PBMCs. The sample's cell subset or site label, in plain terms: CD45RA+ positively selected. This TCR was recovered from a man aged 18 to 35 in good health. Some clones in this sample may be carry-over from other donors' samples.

The CDR3 loop reads CASRGEGTANTGELFF. The bases are TGTGCCAGCAGGGGGGAAGGGACGGCGAACACCGGGGAGCTGTTTTTT. The chain is made from TRBV2 and TRBJ2-2; the D segment may tentatively be TRBD1 or TRBD2, each giving 5 matched bases. From cysteine to phenylalanine, the CDR3 is 16 amino acids long. The retained sequence is limited to the CDR3, 48 bases, with the frame set at the first base. The germline V gene specifies SNHLY as CDR1 and FYNNEI as CDR2. V sheds 6 bases and J sheds 0 bases, leaving 14 bases between their ends. The CDR3, completed at both ends by the reference TRBV2 and TRBJ2-2 genes, gives the full variable domain EPEVTQTPSHQVTQMGQEVILRCVPISNHLYFYWYRQILGQKVEFLVSFYNNEISEKSEIFDDQFSVERPDGSNFTLKIRSTKLEDSAMYFCASRGEGTANTGELFFGEGSRLTVL.